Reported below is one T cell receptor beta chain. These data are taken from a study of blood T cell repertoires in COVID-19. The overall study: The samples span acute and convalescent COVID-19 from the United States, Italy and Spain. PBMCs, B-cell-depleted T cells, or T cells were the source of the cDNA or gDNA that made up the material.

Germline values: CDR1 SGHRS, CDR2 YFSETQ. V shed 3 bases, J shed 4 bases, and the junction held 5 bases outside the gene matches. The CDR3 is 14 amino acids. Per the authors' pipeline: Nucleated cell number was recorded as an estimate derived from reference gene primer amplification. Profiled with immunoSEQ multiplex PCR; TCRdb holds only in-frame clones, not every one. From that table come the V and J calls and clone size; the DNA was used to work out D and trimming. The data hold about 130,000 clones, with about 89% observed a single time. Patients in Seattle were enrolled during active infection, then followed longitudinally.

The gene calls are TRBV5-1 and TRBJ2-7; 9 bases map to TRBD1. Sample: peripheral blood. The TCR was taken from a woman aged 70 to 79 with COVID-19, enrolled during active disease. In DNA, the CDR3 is TGCGCCAGCAGCTACGGGACAGGGACGTACGAGCAGTACTTC. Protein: CASSYGTGTYEQYF.